Each of the 19 T cell receptor beta chains below was sequenced from the same sample in a study of identical twins. Each CDR3 protein gets one entry after TCRdb re-called the 5' RACE reads with MiXCR. The table has about 260,000 distinct CDR3 sequences, roughly 7% seen once. The data also belong to a second study, concerning yellow fever vaccine responses in identical twins.

Sequenced: memory (CD45RO+) T cells sorted from blood. All receptors derive from a woman between 18 and 29 years old in good health.

This chain uses TRBV12-3 or TRBV12-4 with TRBJ2-1, with 9 nucleotides matching TRBD2. The CDR3 sequence is 17 residues long. V trimming: 0 bases; J trimming: 5 bases; junction bases outside the gene matches: 8. The CDR3 loop reads CASSLARELAGNNEQFF. In DNA form, the CDR3 reads TGTGCCAGCAGTTTAGCGCGCGAGCTAGCGGGAAACAATGAGCAGTTCTTC.

This clonotype was seen repeatedly, ten times or more. The chain is built from TRBV28 and TRBJ1-2; TRBD1 agrees at 8 bases. The germline CDR1 and CDR2 sequences are MDHEN and SYDVKM. V was clipped by 8 bases and J by 9 bases; unmatched bases: 17. The CDR3 totals 15 residues. CDR3 nucleotides: TGTGCCAGCCAATCGACAGGGGAGCCCCAACCATGCTACACCTTC. Its translation is CASQSTGEPQPCYTF.

This chain connects TRBV28 to TRBJ2-7; the match to TRBD1 covers 9 bases. J lost 4 bases, V lost 6 bases, and 4 bases had no gene match. Germline assignment: CDR1 MDHEN and CDR2 SYDVKM. The CDR3 is 13 amino acids. This chain's CDR3 is CASSWTGDYEQYF. In DNA, the CDR3 is TGTGCCAGCAGCTGGACAGGGGATTACGAGCAGTACTTC. Using reference TRBV28 and TRBJ2-7 for the parts outside the CDR3, the full variable domain is DVKVTQSSRYLVKRTGEKVFLECVQDMDHENMFWYRQDPGLGLRLIYFSYDVKMKEKGDIPEGYSVSREKKERFSLILESASTNQTSMYLCASSWTGDYEQYFGPGTRLTVT.

This clonotype appeared many times. The V gene is TRBV7-6, the J gene TRBJ2-3; TRBD2 agrees at 11 bases. The CDR3 covers 16 residues. CDR1 is SGHVS and CDR2 is FNYEAQ in the germline V gene. The V segment lost 2 bases and the J segment 4 bases; nucleotides outside the gene matches: 5. In nucleotides, the CDR3 is TGTGCCAGCAGCTTATATAGCGGGAGGGCCTCAGATACGCAGTATTTT. Translation: CASSLYSGRASDTQYF. Drawing the rest from reference TRBV7-6 and TRBJ2-3, the complete variable domain is GAGVSQSPRYKVTKRGQDVALRCDPISGHVSLYWYRQALGQGPEFLTYFNYEAQQDKSGLPNDRFSAERPEGSISTLTIQRTEQRDSAMYRCASSLYSGRASDTQYFGPGTRLTVL.

This clonotype was observed a handful of times. V gene TRBV29-1 combines with J gene TRBJ2-3; D is tentatively TRBD1 or TRBD2 (5 bases each). This CDR3 spans 13 amino acids. V shed 3 bases and J shed 0 bases, with 7 bases lying between them. Germline V gene data show CDR1 as SQVTM and CDR2 as ANQGSEA. CDR3 amino acids: CSVDWDSTDTQYF. The CDR3 DNA is TGCAGCGTTGACTGGGACAGCACAGATACGCAGTATTTT.

The rearrangement links TRBV29-1 to TRBJ1-1; D is unresolved. CDR1 is SQVTM and CDR2 is ANQGSEA in the germline V gene. V was pared by 3 bases and J by 0 bases, with 11 bases between. This CDR3 contains 14 residues. As DNA, the CDR3 is TGCAGCGTTGATAGAATTTTAATGAACACTGAAGCTTTCTTT. Its protein is CSVDRILMNTEAFF.

This clonotype has ten or more counts. The chain couples TRBV2 to TRBJ2-5; 7 positions match TRBD2. Germline trimming cut 6 bases from V and 4 bases from J; bases unmatched to any gene: 11. The CDR3 consists of 15 residues. Germline V lookup: CDR1 SNHLY, CDR2 FYNNEI. CDR3 DNA sequence: TGTGCCAGCAGCCCTGGACTAGTGTTTGGAGAGACCCAGTACTTC. This codes for CASSPGLVFGETQYF.

The rearrangement joins TRBV10-3 to TRBJ1-2; 8 positions agree with TRBD1. V was clipped by 4 bases and J by 8 bases; unmatched bases: 12. Germline loops: CDR1 ENHRY, CDR2 SYGVKD. CDR3 size: 15 residues. The CDR3 sequence: CAISGSTGASSGYTF. The CDR3 region has the DNA TGTGCCATCAGTGGTTCGACAGGGGCTAGCTCGGGCTACACCTTC.

This clonotype appeared many times. The chain uses TRBV20-1 and TRBJ2-3; 8 bases align to TRBD1. The germline V gene has CDR1 DFQATT and CDR2 SNEGSKA (reference sequence). The CDR3 is 15 amino acids. V trimming: 0 bases; J trimming: 0 bases; junction bases outside the gene matches: 2. CDR3 nucleotides: TGCAGTGCTAGAGATCGGACAGGGAGCACAGATACGCAGTATTTT. It is translated as CSARDRTGSTDTQYF.

This clonotype was found a few times. The J gene is TRBJ2-7, the V gene TRBV5-1; the D call may be TRBD1 or TRBD2 (6 bases each). Germline lookup yields CDR1 SGHRS and CDR2 YFSETQ. Trimming left V 0 bases short and J 7 bases short, with 17 bases between. This CDR3 is built from 15 residues. CDR3: CASSLDWGASGEQYV. CDR3 coding DNA: TGCGCCAGCAGCTTGGATTGGGGGGCCTCGGGAGAGCAGTACGTC.

This clonotype was counted many times. An end of the junction differs from the germline gene, which may be a read error. The chain recombines TRBV11-3 with TRBJ2-1, with no clear D. Germline loops: CDR1 SGHNT, CDR2 YENEEA. There are 15 residues in the CDR3. This CDR3 is CASSLGSSSYNEQFF. In nucleotides, the CDR3 is TGCGCCAGCAGCTTGGGGTCCAGCTCCTACAATGAGCAGTTCTTC.

This clonotype turned up a few times. V is TRBV20-1 and J is TRBJ1-1; 8 bases line up with TRBD1. CDR1 is DFQATT, CDR2 SNEGSKA, per germline (reference sequence). CDR3 length: 16 amino acids. V shed 6 bases and J 0 bases; nucleotides not matched to a gene: 12. In DNA form, the CDR3 reads TGCAGTGCCCAACCCGACAGGGGTAACCTGAACACTGAAGCTTTCTTT. It encodes CSAQPDRGNLNTEAFF.

This clonotype has at least ten counts. The chain is built from TRBV12-3 or TRBV12-4 and TRBJ2-1; 9 bases line up with TRBD1. Germline trimming cut 4 bases from V and 8 bases from J; bases unmatched to any gene: 9. This CDR3 is built from 15 residues. CDR3 nucleotides: TGTGCCAGCAGTTGGGGGGACAGGGCGAGGGATGAGCAGTTCTTC. It translates to CASSWGDRARDEQFF.

The rearrangement links TRBV6-2 or TRBV6-3 to TRBJ2-1; possibly TRBD2 for D (6 bases). Germline CDR1 is MNHEY and CDR2 is SVGEGT. V lost 8 bases and J lost 4, with 12 bases in between. The CDR3 extends over 13 amino acids. The CDR3 sequence is CASYRTNYNEQFF. CDR3 nucleotide sequence: TGTGCCAGCTACCGGACTAATTACAATGAGCAGTTCTTC.

This rearrangement joins TRBV20-1 to TRBJ2-7; 11 nucleotides match TRBD2. Germline-derived CDR1 and CDR2 are DFQATT and SNEGSKA (reference sequence). V lost 6 bases, J lost 0 bases, and 7 bases stayed unmatched. This CDR3 comprises 15 residues. For the CDR3, the DNA is TGCAGTGCAACCCCCGGGACTAGCGGCTCCTACGAGCAGTACTTC. Its translation: CSATPGTSGSYEQYF.

The genes are TRBV20-1 and TRBJ2-2, with TRBD2 identical over 10 bases. Trimming cost V 7 bases and J 4 bases; bases outside gene matches: 6. The CDR3 length is 14 residues. Looked up from germline, CDR1 is DFQATT and CDR2 is SNEGSKA (reference sequence). CDR3: CSVLAGEATGELFF. The DNA for the CDR3 is TGCAGTGTCCTAGCGGGGGAGGCCACCGGGGAGCTGTTTTTT.

This clonotype was seen ten or more times. The CDR3 DNA reads as TGCAGCGTTGAAGGGGGAGGGGGAGAGACCCAGTACTTC. Translated: CSVEGGGGETQYF. The chain employs TRBV29-1 and TRBJ2-5, with a possible D match to TRBD2 (7 bases). The V end was cut by 1 base, the J end by 4 bases, with 10 bases between. CDR1 SQVTM and CDR2 ANQGSEA come from the germline V gene. There are 13 residues in the CDR3. The full variable domain, its missing parts supplied by reference TRBV29-1 and TRBJ2-5, is SAVISQKPSRDICQRGTSLTIQCQVDSQVTMMFWYRQQPGQSLTLIATANQGSEATYESGFVIDKFPISRPNLTFSTLTVSNMSPEDSSIYLCSVEGGGGETQYFGPGTRLLVL.

The chain combines TRBV20-1 with TRBJ2-2; 8 nucleotides align to TRBD2. The CDR3 runs to 14 residues. The V segment lost 6 bases and the J segment 8 bases; nucleotides outside the gene matches: 11. Germline values: CDR1 DFQATT, CDR2 SNEGSKA (reference sequence). The CDR3 here is CSARLARASGELFF. CDR3 coding DNA: TGCAGTGCAAGACTAGCGAGGGCGAGTGGGGAGCTGTTTTTT.

The chain links TRBV12-3 or TRBV12-4 to TRBJ2-1; 8 bases are shared with TRBD2. V lost 0 bases to trimming and J lost 5 bases; unmatched junction nucleotides: 30. This CDR3 is built from 24 residues. The CDR3 DNA is TGTGCCAGCAGTTTAGCGGCGGGGTCGGCCCATCAGAGGGGACTAGGGGGACGGAACAATGAGCAGTTCTTC. Translating gives CASSLAAGSAHQRGLGGRNNEQFF.